This T cell receptor (beta chain) was identified in a study of kidney transplant recipient with SARS-CoV-2 infection. TCRdb re-called the reads with MiXCR, one entry per CDR3 protein. Of approximately 240,000 distinct CDR3 sequences in the sample, about 28% were seen once. From germline, CDR1 is SGHDT and CDR2 YYEEEE. The length of the CDR3 is 17 residues. V gave up 0 bases and J gave up 6 bases, with 20 bases separating them. Here the sequenced sample was a blood sample, taken at baseline and between days 110 and 120 from a kidney transplant recipient. The receptor comes from a male patient aged 30 to 39 who had COVID-19 and was a kidney transplant recipient. Among the T cells, some may be from the graft donor. The J gene is TRBJ2-3, the V gene TRBV5-6, with D possibly matching TRBD2 (5 bases). Here the CDR3 reads CASSLAGRGSVVDTQYF. In DNA form, the CDR3 reads TGTGCCAGCAGCTTGGCTGGCCGGGGTTCTGTGGTTGATACGCAGTATTTT.